This T cell receptor beta chain was recorded in a study of T cell changes during pregnancy in multiple sclerosis. Here immunoSEQ multiplex PCR was the method, and the copy in TCRdb shows in-frame clones only, minus some. The repertoire consists of 35,000 to 45,000 clones, with about 90% occurring once and the leading ten covering under 0.9%. Germline V gene sequence: CDR1 SGDLS, CDR2 YYNGEE. The CDR3 sequence is 18 residues long. V lost 4 bases and J lost 5, with 26 bases in between. The clonotype was recovered from a female donor with multiple sclerosis, enrolled in a pregnancy study. Sequenced material: CD4+ T cells from peripheral blood mononuclear cells, taken after pregnancy. This chain connects TRBV9 to TRBJ2-3; D possibly corresponds to TRBD2 (7 bases). CDR3 sequence: CASSPSVVGGQGQDTQYF. In nucleotides, the CDR3 is TGTGCCAGCAGCCCTTCTGTGGTGGGGGGGCAGGGGCAAGATACGCAGTATTTT. Full variable domain (outside the CDR3, taken from reference TRBV9 and TRBJ2-3): DSGVTQTPKHLITATGQRVTLRCSPRSGDLSVYWYQQSLDQGLQFLIQYYNGEERAKGNILERFSAQQFPDLHSELNLSSLELGDSALYFCASSPSVVGGQGQDTQYFGPGTRLTVL.